These 12 T cell receptor beta chains were sequenced from one sample in a study of T-cell reconstitution after alpha-beta-depleted transplantation in children. Preparing the TCRbeta library involved the use of unique molecular identifiers. Each CDR3 protein is one row after TCRdb ran MiXCR on the PCR reads. The data show 330,000 or so distinct CDR3 sequences, approximately 10% seen once. Sequencing used PBMCs from the stem cell graft donor, obtained from the stem cell graft. These receptors were taken from a human donor who donated a stem cell graft to a child with acute lymphoblastic leukemia.

In this sample, this clonotype turned up a few times. The chain couples TRBV7-2 to TRBJ2-3; TRBD2 is a possible D gene (6 bases). The CDR3 has 15 amino acids. Germline CDR1 reads SGHTA; CDR2 reads FQGNSA. Trimming pared 5 bases from V and 0 bases from J, leaving 12 bases between. The CDR3: CASSRGTASTDTQYF. The CDR3 DNA is TGTGCCAGCAGCCGGGGGACCGCTAGCACAGATACGCAGTATTTT.

The rearrangement joins TRBV20-1 to TRBJ2-5; D is possibly TRBD2 (6 bases). The V gene lost 2 bases and the J gene lost 1 base, with 20 bases spanning the gap. CDR1 DFQATT and CDR2 SNEGSKA come from the germline V gene (reference sequence). The CDR3 is made up of 17 amino acids. The CDR3 bases are TGCAGTGCTAGACCCCACCGAGGAGCGGGCCTCCAAGAGACCCAGTACTTC. This sequence encodes CSARPHRGAGLQETQYF.

This clonotype has a handful of counts. The chain is built from TRBV12-3 or TRBV12-4 and TRBJ2-7; possibly TRBD2 for D (6 bases). The length of the CDR3 is 15 residues. Trimming cost V 8 bases and J 4 bases, with 21 bases left between them. The CDR3 DNA reads TGTGCCAGCGTCCCTGACTTGGGACTGTCGTACGAGCAGTACTTC. Encoded protein: CASVPDLGLSYEQYF.

This clonotype was counted a few times. The chain links TRBV6-5 to TRBJ2-5, with D possibly called TRBD1 or TRBD2 (5 bases each). The CDR3 runs 13 residues. Germline loops: CDR1 MNHEY, CDR2 SVGAGI. V shed 8 bases and J shed 5 bases, with 15 bases lying between them. The DNA of the CDR3 is TGTGCCAGCCAGAGGGGTCTCGGGGAGACCCAGTACTTC. It is translated as CASQRGLGETQYF.

The CDR3 DNA follows: TGCAGTGCTACCACACTAGCGGGAGGGCGCGATGAGCAGTTCTTC. Translating it yields CSATTLAGGRDEQFF. The chain employs TRBV20-1 and TRBJ2-1; 13 positions agree with TRBD2. The V gene end was trimmed by 4 bases and the J gene end by 8 bases; junction bases not matched to a gene: 8. In germline, CDR1 is DFQATT, CDR2 SNEGSKA (reference sequence). This CDR3 has 15 amino acids.

The chain joins TRBV6-2 or TRBV6-3 to TRBJ2-1, with 7 bases matching TRBD1. This CDR3 has 16 residues. The junction had 15 bases not matched to a gene; V was cut back by 10 bases and J by 3 bases. Germline V gene lookup returns CDR1 MNHEY and CDR2 SVGEGT. CDR3 coding DNA: TGTGCCACCTACCCCCGACAGGGTGTTTTCTACAATGAGCAGTTCTTC. It yields the protein CATYPRQGVFYNEQFF.

The chain employs TRBV7-2 and TRBJ2-7; D gene unclear. V lost 5 bases and J lost 3, with 5 bases in between. CDR3 length: 11 amino acids. Germline CDR1 reads SGHTA; CDR2 reads FQGNSA. This CDR3 reads CASSVLYEQYF. CDR3 nucleotide sequence: TGTGCCAGCAGCGTACTCTACGAGCAGTACTTC.

This clonotype was detected only a few times. The rearrangement links TRBV20-1 to TRBJ1-1; D perhaps matches TRBD1 (6 bases). CDR1 DFQATT and CDR2 SNEGSKA come from the germline V gene (reference sequence). The ends were cut back, 0 bases at V and 7 bases at J, with 18 bases in the middle. The CDR3 consists of 15 residues. The CDR3, as DNA: TGCAGTGCTAGAGATGGGGGGAGGGGGAGAAATGAAGCTTTCTTT. Its translation is CSARDGGRGRNEAFF.

In nucleotides, the CDR3 is TGTGCCAGCAGGCCCCGGACTAGCGGGAGAGTCTCCTACAATGAGCAGTTCTTC. It is translated as CASRPRTSGRVSYNEQFF. The V call is TRBV28, the J call TRBJ2-1; 13 bases align to TRBD2. V gave up 6 bases and J gave up 0 bases; unmatched junction bases: 8. The CDR3 runs to 18 residues. From germline, CDR1 is MDHEN and CDR2 SYDVKM.

V and J are TRBV4-1 and TRBJ2-1; 7 bases align to TRBD2. This CDR3 has 15 amino acids. Germline-derived CDR1 and CDR2 are MGHRA and YSYEKL. V gave up 4 bases and J gave up 0 bases; unmatched junction bases: 3. The chain's CDR3 is CASSLIAGSYNEQFF. The CDR3 coding sequence is TGCGCCAGCAGCCTGATAGCGGGCTCCTACAATGAGCAGTTCTTC.

As for this clonotype: A much more abundant neighbour one base away suggests this may be a read error. The chain is built from TRBV12-3 or TRBV12-4 and TRBJ2-7, with D possibly being TRBD1 (6 bases). This CDR3 has 14 amino acids. CDR3 region: CASSFRQDFYVQYF. Here the CDR3 DNA reads TGTGCCAGCAGCTTCCGACAGGATTTCTACGTGCAGTACTTC.

This clonotype was seen once. The chain carries TRBV28 and TRBJ1-1; TRBD1 matches at 10 bases. The V segment lost 5 bases and the J segment 6 bases; nucleotides outside the gene matches: 9. Germline assignment: CDR1 MDHEN and CDR2 SYDVKM. The CDR3 extends over 15 amino acids. CDR3 nucleotides: TGTGCCAGCAGTGGGGCCGGACAGGGGGGATCTGAAGCTTTCTTT. Translating gives CASSGAGQGGSEAFF.